These T cell receptor beta chains were read from a single sample in a study of T cells in Graves' hyperthyroidism and ophthalmopathy. In TCRdb, the multiplex PCR reads were re-called with MiXCR into one record per CDR3 protein. The repertoire holds roughly 250,000 distinct CDR3 sequences, with 15% to 20% as singletons. The sample taken for sequencing was blood. These receptors originate from a woman under 30 with Graves' ophthalmopathy. The conserved cysteine and the conserved F or W are not part of the CDR3 here.

V: TRBV13
J: TRBJ2-1
CDR3: ASSYSGRSGNEQF

V: TRBV12-3/TRBV12-4
J: TRBJ2-7
CDR3: ASSLWTSGRVDEQY

V: TRBV20-1
J: TRBJ2-3
CDR3: SARVHTDTQY

V: TRBV12-3/TRBV12-4
J: TRBJ1-2
CDR3: ASRYQGGYGYT

V: TRBV9
J: TRBJ1-2
CDR3: ASSDPLIQANYGYT

V: TRBV5-4
J: TRBJ2-1
CDR3: ASSLAREQF

V: TRBV9
J: TRBJ2-5
CDR3: ASSEVAGVETQY

V: TRBV28
J: TRBJ1-1
CDR3: ASSDQDRRTEAF

V: TRBV20-1
J: TRBJ2-7
CDR3: SAHRGTGGPYEQY

V: TRBV3-1
J: TRBJ1-2
CDR3: ASSRGQGMNGYT

V: TRBV4-3
J: TRBJ2-1
CDR3: ASSPGTSGRDEQF

V: TRBV10-3
J: TRBJ1-6
CDR3: ASRQAGHNSPLH

V: TRBV19
J: TRBJ2-1
CDR3: ASSIAGQGNEQF

V: TRBV6-4
J: TRBJ1-4
CDR3: ASSDSLKALSEKLF

V: TRBV7-9
J: TRBJ1-1
CDR3: ASSLADRGLGTEAF

V: TRBV5-8
J: TRBJ2-7
CDR3: ASSFFLWRARHEQY

V: TRBV20-1
J: TRBJ2-5
CDR3: SGASTLQETQY

V: TRBV20-1
J: TRBJ2-1
CDR3: SARDLSGISYNEQF

V: TRBV20-1
J: TRBJ2-1
CDR3: SAREASGLNEQF

V: TRBV6-5
J: TRBJ1-1
CDR3: ASSYSPGVNTEAF

V: TRBV28
J: TRBJ1-2
CDR3: ASSYRQELYGYT

V: TRBV20-1
J: TRBJ2-5
CDR3: SARDRGERELRETQY

V: TRBV6-1
J: TRBJ2-3
CDR3: ASSPKTGRDTDAQY

V: TRBV20-1
J: TRBJ1-5
CDR3: SAREGDRGLLGDQPQH

V: TRBV11-2
J: TRBJ1-5
CDR3: ASSTGVNQPQH

V: TRBV5-6
J: TRBJ2-7
CDR3: ASSRRQGPYEQY

V: TRBV6-6
J: TRBJ2-7
CDR3: ASSYSPGLFSNEQY